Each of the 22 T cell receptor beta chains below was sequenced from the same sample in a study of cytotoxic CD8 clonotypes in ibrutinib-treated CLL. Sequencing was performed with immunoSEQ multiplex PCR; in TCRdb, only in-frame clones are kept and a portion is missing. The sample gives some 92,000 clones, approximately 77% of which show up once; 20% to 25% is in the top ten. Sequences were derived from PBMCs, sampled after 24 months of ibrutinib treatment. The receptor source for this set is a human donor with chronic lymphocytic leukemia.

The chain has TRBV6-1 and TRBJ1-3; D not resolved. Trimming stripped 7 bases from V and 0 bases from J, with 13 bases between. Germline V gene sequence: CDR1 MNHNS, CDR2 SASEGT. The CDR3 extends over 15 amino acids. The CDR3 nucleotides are TGTGCCAGCACCATAAGCGGCGGCTCTGGAAACACCATATATTTT. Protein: CASTISGGSGNTIYF.

As DNA, the CDR3 is TGTGCCAGCAGTGAACGCACTGAAGCTTTCTTT. It encodes CASSERTEAFF. This rearrangement joins TRBV6-5 to TRBJ1-1; D gene ambiguous. Trimming pared 5 bases from V and 4 bases from J, leaving 5 bases between. Germline V gene data show CDR1 as MNHEY and CDR2 as SVGAGI. The CDR3 extends over 11 amino acids.

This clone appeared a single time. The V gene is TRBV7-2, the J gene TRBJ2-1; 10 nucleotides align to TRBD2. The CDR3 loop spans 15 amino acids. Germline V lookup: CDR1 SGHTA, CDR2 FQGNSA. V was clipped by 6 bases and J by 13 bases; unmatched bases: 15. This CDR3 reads CASRSRALAGYDQFF. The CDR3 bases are TGTGCCAGCAGATCCCGGGCACTAGCGGGATACGATCAGTTCTTC.

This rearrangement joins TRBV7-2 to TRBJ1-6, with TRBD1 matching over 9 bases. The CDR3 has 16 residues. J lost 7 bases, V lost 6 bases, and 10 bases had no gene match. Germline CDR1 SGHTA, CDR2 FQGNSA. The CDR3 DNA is TGTGCCAGCAGAGACAGGGGGGGGTCGGGGAATTCACCCCTCCACTTT. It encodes CASRDRGGSGNSPLHF.

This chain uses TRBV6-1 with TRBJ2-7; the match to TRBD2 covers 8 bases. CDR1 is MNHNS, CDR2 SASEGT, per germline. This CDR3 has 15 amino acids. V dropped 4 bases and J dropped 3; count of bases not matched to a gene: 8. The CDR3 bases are TGTGCCAGCAGTGGGGGGCTAGCGGGCGTCTACGAGCAGTACTTC. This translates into CASSGGLAGVYEQYF.

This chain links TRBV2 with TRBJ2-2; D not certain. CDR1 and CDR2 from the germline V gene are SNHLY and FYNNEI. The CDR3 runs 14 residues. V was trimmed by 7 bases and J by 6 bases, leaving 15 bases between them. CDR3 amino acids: CASIPRSGSGELFF. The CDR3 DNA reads TGTGCCAGCATACCGAGAAGTGGTTCCGGGGAGCTGTTTTTT.

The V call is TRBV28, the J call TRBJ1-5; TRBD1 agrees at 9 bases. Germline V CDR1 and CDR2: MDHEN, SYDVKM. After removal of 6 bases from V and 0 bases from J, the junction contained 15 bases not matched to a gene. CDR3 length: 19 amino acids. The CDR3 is CASRDIRDRDPNSNQPQHF. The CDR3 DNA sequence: TGTGCCAGCAGAGACATCCGGGACAGGGATCCCAATAGCAATCAGCCCCAGCATTTT.

This CDR3 is CASSIDLRTGVNYGYTF. CDR3 sequence (DNA): TGTGCCAGTAGTATAGATCTTCGGACAGGCGTAAACTATGGCTACACCTTC. The chain combines TRBV19 with TRBJ1-2, with TRBD1 matching 7 bases. There are 17 residues in the CDR3. V lost 0 bases to trimming and J lost 2 bases; unmatched junction nucleotides: 9. Germline V gene data show CDR1 as LNHDA and CDR2 as SQIVND (reference sequence). Supplemented by reference TRBV19 and TRBJ1-2, the full variable domain reads DGGITQSPKYLFRKEGQNVTLSCEQNLNHDAMYWYRQDPGQGLRLIYYSQIVNDFQKGDIAEGYSVSREKKESFPLTVTSAQKNPTAFYLCASSIDLRTGVNYGYTFGSGTRLTVV.

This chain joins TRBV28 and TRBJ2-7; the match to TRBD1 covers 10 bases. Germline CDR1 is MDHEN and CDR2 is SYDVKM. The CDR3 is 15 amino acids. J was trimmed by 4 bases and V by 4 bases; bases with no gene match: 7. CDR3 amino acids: CASSWGTGVWYEQYF. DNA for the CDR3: TGTGCCAGCAGTTGGGGGACAGGGGTTTGGTACGAGCAGTACTTC.

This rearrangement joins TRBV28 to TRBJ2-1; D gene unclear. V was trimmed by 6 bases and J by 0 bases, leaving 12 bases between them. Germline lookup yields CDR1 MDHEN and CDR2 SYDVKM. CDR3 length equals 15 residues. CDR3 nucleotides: TGTGCCAGCAGGATCGGGTCAGTCTCCTACAATGAGCAGTTCTTC. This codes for CASRIGSVSYNEQFF.

Here the CDR3 DNA reads TGTGCCAGTAGTATAACGGGGAACACCGGGGAGCTGTTTTTT. This sequence encodes CASSITGNTGELFF. V is TRBV19 and J is TRBJ2-2; D is unresolved. In germline, CDR1 is LNHDA, CDR2 SQIVND (reference sequence). The CDR3 contains 14 residues. V was pared by 2 bases and J by 1 base, with 5 bases between.

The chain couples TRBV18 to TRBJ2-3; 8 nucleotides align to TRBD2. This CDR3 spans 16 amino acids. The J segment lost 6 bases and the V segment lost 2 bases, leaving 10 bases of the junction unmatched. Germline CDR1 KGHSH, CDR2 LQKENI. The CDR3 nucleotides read TGTGCCAGCTCACCATCGGCTAGCGGGTACCCGGATACGCAGTATTTT. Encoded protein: CASSPSASGYPDTQYF.

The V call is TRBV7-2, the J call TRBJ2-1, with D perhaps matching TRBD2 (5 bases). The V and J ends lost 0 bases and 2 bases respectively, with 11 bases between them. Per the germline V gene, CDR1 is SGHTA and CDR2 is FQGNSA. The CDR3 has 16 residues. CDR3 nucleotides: TGTGCCAGCAGCTTAGCGCGGAGGCCAACCTACAATGAGCAGTTCTTC. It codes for CASSLARRPTYNEQFF.

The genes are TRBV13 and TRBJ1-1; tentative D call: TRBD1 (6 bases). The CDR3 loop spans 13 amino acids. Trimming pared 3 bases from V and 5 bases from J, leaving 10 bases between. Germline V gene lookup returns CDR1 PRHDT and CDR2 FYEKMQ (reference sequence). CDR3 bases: TGTGCCAGCAGCTTCAGGGGTGGTACTGAAGCTTTCTTT. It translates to CASSFRGGTEAFF.

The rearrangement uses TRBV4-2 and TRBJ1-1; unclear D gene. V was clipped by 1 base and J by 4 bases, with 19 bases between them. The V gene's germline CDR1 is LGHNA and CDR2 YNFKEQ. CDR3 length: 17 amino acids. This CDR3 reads CASSQGGNDRKGTEAFF. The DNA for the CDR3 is TGTGCCAGCAGCCAAGGCGGTAACGACCGGAAAGGCACTGAAGCTTTCTTT.

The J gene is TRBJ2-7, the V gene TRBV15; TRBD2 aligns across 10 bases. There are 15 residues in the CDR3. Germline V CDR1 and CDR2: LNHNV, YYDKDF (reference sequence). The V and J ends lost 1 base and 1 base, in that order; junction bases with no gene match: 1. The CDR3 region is CATSRVAGGSYEQYF. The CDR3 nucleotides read TGTGCCACCAGCAGAGTAGCGGGGGGTTCCTACGAGCAGTACTTC. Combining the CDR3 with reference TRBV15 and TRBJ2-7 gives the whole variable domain DAMVIQNPRYQVTQFGKPVTLSCSQTLNHNVMYWYQQKSSQAPKLLFHYYDKDFNNEADTPDNFQSRRPNTSFCFLDIRSPGLGDTAMYLCATSRVAGGSYEQYFGPGTRLTVT.

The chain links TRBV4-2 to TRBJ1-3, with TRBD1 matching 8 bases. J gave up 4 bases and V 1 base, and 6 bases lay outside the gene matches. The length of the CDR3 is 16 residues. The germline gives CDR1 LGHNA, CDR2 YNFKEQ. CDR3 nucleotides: TGTGCCAGCAGCCAAGTGTCCAGGGGGCCAGGAAACACCATATATTTT. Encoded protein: CASSQVSRGPGNTIYF.

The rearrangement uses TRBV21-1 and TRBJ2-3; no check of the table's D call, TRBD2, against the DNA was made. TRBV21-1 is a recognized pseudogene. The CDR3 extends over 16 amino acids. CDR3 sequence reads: CASSKGTSGRVLTQYF. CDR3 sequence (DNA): TGTGCCAGCAGCAAGGGGACTAGCGGGAGGGTTCTTACGCAGTATTTT.

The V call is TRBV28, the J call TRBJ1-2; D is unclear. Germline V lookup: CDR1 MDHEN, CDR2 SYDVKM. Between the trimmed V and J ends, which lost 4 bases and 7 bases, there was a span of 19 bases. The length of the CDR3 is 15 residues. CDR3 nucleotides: TGTGCCAGCAGTTCGGAGCGGGAGGAAGGAGGTGGCTACACCTTC. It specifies CASSSEREEGGGYTF.

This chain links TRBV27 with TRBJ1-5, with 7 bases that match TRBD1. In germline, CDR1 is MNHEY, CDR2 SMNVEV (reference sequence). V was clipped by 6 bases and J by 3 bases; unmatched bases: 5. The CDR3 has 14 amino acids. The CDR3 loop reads CASSEGQTNQPQHF. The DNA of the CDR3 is TGTGCCAGCAGCGAGGGACAGACCAATCAGCCCCAGCATTTT.

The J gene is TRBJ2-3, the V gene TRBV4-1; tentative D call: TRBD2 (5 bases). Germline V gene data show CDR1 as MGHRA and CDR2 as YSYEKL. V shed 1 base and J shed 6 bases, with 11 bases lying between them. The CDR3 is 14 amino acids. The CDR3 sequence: CASSQAQLADTQYF. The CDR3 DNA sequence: TGCGCCAGCAGCCAAGCCCAGCTAGCCGATACGCAGTATTTT.

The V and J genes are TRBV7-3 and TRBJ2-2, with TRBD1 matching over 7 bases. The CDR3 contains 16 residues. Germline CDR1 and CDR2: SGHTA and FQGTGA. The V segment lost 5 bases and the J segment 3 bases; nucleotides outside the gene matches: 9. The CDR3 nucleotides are TGTGCCAGCAGCCCCACGGGGACAGTTTACACCGGGGAGCTGTTTTTT. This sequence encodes CASSPTGTVYTGELFF.